This TCR beta chain was recorded in a study of shared clonotypes between healthy human individuals. The V gene lost 4 bases and the J gene lost 0 bases, with 15 bases spanning the gap. Germline loops: CDR1 LNHDA, CDR2 SQIVND (reference sequence). CDR3 length equals 16 residues. Assay: immunoSEQ multiplex PCR; the TCRdb copy retains only in-frame clones and omits some. Among 2,100,000 or so clones listed, 90% to 96% were seen once. The V gene is TRBV19, the J gene TRBJ1-2, with D uncertain. The source of this sequence is a man between 18 and 29 years old in good health. Sequencing was carried out using naive CD4+ T cells sorted from blood. Noted subset: CD45RA+ positively selected. The CDR3 spells CASSTGGRGANYGYTF. As DNA, the CDR3 is TGTGCCAGTAGTACAGGAGGAAGAGGAGCTAACTATGGCTACACCTTC.